One sample yielded the 29 T cell receptor beta chains listed below, sequenced in a study of beta chain features in type 1 diabetes. Of the isolated RNA, all was reverse transcribed, and so the sequenced material was expressed TCRB transcripts. Only in-frame clones appear in the TCRdb table, and some are missing; sequencing was by immunoSEQ multiplex PCR. Of under 300,000 clones in the sample, under 13% were seen once. Study observations and caveats: Moderate yet significant TCRB CDR3 shortening was seen in Type 1 diabetes patients in all four CD4+ subsets.

The antigens for these receptors are not known. Sequenced sample: naive CD4+ T cells from blood. These TCRs come from a man between 25 and 39 years old with type 1 diabetes.

The CDR3: CASNLDRAHGYTF. For the CDR3, the DNA is TGTGCCAGCAACCTTGACAGGGCCCATGGCTACACCTTC. The chain has TRBV5-6 and TRBJ1-2, with 7 bases aligning to TRBD1. J gave up 6 bases and V 6 bases, and 8 bases lay outside the gene matches. The CDR3 has 13 residues. The germline V gene encodes CDR1 SGHDT and CDR2 YYEEEE.

This clone was found a few times. The chain is built from TRBV7-8 and TRBJ1-1; D unclear. Germline CDR1 is SGHVS and CDR2 is FQNEAQ. V gave up 5 bases and J gave up 3 bases, with 10 bases separating them. This CDR3 has 13 amino acids. CDR3 coding DNA: TGTGCCAGCAGCCTCTACTCCGACACTGAAGCTTTCTTT. Protein product: CASSLYSDTEAFF. Full variable domain (outside the CDR3, taken from reference TRBV7-8 and TRBJ1-1): GAGVSQSPRYKVAKRGQDVALRCDPISGHVSLFWYQQALGQGPEFLTYFQNEAQLDKSGLPSDRFFAERPEGSVSTLKIQRTQQEDSAVYLCASSLYSDTEAFFGQGTRLTVV.

The CDR3 region is CASSPDTYSYEQYF. The CDR3 bases are TGTGCCAGCTCACCAGACACTTATTCCTACGAGCAGTACTTC. The gene calls are TRBV18 and TRBJ2-7; D is unclear. V lost 2 bases and J 1 base, leaving 9 bases between the germline ends. This CDR3 has 14 residues. CDR1 is KGHSH and CDR2 is LQKENI in the germline V gene. Based on the CDR3 plus reference TRBV18 and TRBJ2-7, the full variable domain is NAGVMQNPRHLVRRRGQEARLRCSPMKGHSHVYWYRQLPEEGLKFMVYLQKENIIDESGMPKERFSAEFPKEGPSILRIQQVVRGDSAAYFCASSPDTYSYEQYFGPGTRLTVT.

This clone has only a few counts. J is TRBJ2-5 and V is TRBV6-1, with D possibly matching TRBD1 (5 bases). Trimming shortened V by 6 bases and J by 5 bases, and 16 bases separated the two germline ends. CDR3 length: 14 residues. CDR1 is MNHNS and CDR2 is SASEGT in the germline V gene. The DNA for the CDR3 is TGTGCCAGCAGCAAGCAGGGATTCGGGGAGACCCAGTACTTC. Encoded protein: CASSKQGFGETQYF.

The rearrangement uses TRBV28 and TRBJ2-7, with D perhaps matching TRBD2 (6 bases). Germline loops: CDR1 MDHEN, CDR2 SYDVKM. The CDR3 covers 12 residues. V dropped 6 bases and J dropped 5 bases, with 11 bases sitting between them. The CDR3 nucleotides are TGTGCCAGCAGCGGACTACAAAACGAGCAGTACTTC. It translates to CASSGLQNEQYF.

The chain uses TRBV15 and TRBJ2-5; 15 bases align to TRBD2. The CDR3 has 17 residues. Germline-derived CDR1 and CDR2 are LNHNV and YYDKDF (reference sequence). With V trimmed by 0 bases and J by 5 bases, 4 bases remained unmatched. The CDR3 region is CATSREGLAGGAETQYF. The CDR3 DNA follows: TGTGCCACCAGCAGAGAGGGACTAGCGGGGGGTGCGGAGACCCAGTACTTC.

This clone was detected only a few times. The rearrangement joins TRBV4-3 to TRBJ2-1, with 12 bases matching TRBD2. Germline CDR1 reads LGHNA; CDR2 reads YSLEER. The CDR3 spans 17 residues. J gave up 8 bases and V 4 bases, and 12 bases lay outside the gene matches. In DNA, the CDR3 is TGCGCCAGCAGCCCAGGGCCTAGCGGGGGGGCCAGGGATGAGCAGTTCTTC. Translating gives CASSPGPSGGARDEQFF.

The V and J genes are TRBV4-2 and TRBJ2-7; D not resolved. Trimming shortened V by 0 bases and J by 4 bases, and 13 bases separated the two germline ends. Germline CDR1 LGHNA, CDR2 YNFKEQ. This CDR3 has 15 amino acids. The CDR3, as DNA: TGTGCCAGCAGCCAAGATACCATGGGCAATTACGAGCAGTACTTC. Its protein product is CASSQDTMGNYEQYF.

This clone has just a few counts. The rearrangement joins TRBV30 to TRBJ2-7; tentatively, D is TRBD2 (5 bases). Germline V lookup: CDR1 GTSNPN, CDR2 SVGIG (reference sequence). V dropped 1 base and J dropped 2 bases, with 6 bases sitting between them. This CDR3 contains 12 residues. The CDR3, as DNA: TGTGCCTGGAGTGCGGGAACCTACGAGCAGTACTTC. Translated, it gives CAWSAGTYEQYF.

This clone was observed a few times. The rearrangement links TRBV6-5 to TRBJ2-3, with 9 bases matching TRBD1. Germline CDR1 MNHEY, CDR2 SVGAGI. Trimming took 6 bases from V and 4 from J; bases not matched to a gene: 2. The CDR3 extends over 13 amino acids. In DNA form, the CDR3 reads TGTGCCAGCAGCGGGACAGGGCCAGATACGCAGTATTTT. This translates into CASSGTGPDTQYF.

A few counts support this clone. The rearrangement links TRBV9 to TRBJ2-7, with a weak D call TRBD1 (5 bases). Trimming left V 0 bases short and J 4 bases short, with 11 bases between. The V gene's germline CDR1 is SGDLS and CDR2 YYNGEE. CDR3 length: 14 residues. The CDR3 sequence is CASSVEGVGYEQYF. The DNA of the CDR3 is TGTGCCAGCAGCGTAGAAGGGGTGGGATACGAGCAGTACTTC.

This rearrangement joins TRBV5-1 to TRBJ2-7; a possible D gene is TRBD1 (6 bases). The V and J ends lost 3 bases and 2 bases respectively, with 15 bases between them. The CDR3 is made up of 15 amino acids. Germline V gives CDR1 SGHRS, CDR2 YFSETQ. The CDR3 reads CASSSGDTEPYEQYF. The CDR3 DNA sequence: TGCGCCAGCAGCTCCGGGGACACGGAACCCTACGAGCAGTACTTC.

This chain links TRBV7-2 with TRBJ1-6; no clear D. The CDR3 is 15 residues long. Per the germline V gene, CDR1 is SGHTA and CDR2 is FQGNSA. V dropped 0 bases and J dropped 3 bases, with 6 bases sitting between them. Here the CDR3 DNA reads TGTGCCAGCAGCTTAGCCAGACACTATAATTCACCCCTCCACTTT. Its translation is CASSLARHYNSPLHF.

The chain links TRBV7-2 to TRBJ2-3, with TRBD2 identical over 8 bases. The V gene's germline CDR1 is SGHTA and CDR2 FQGNSA. CDR3 length: 14 residues. V shed 2 bases and J 5 bases; nucleotides not matched to a gene: 3. CDR3 bases: TGTGCCAGCAGCTTATCGGGGGGGCTAGATACGCAGTATTTT. As protein: CASSLSGGLDTQYF.

This clone was observed a few times. The chain uses TRBV5-4 and TRBJ2-5; the match to TRBD1 covers 8 bases. The junction had 8 bases not matched to a gene; V was cut back by 2 bases and J by 5 bases. Germline V gene data show CDR1 as SGHNT and CDR2 as YYREEE (reference sequence). The CDR3 runs 15 residues. CDR3 sequence (DNA): TGTGCCAGCAGCTTAACTCCCGACAGGGGTGAGACCCAGTACTTC. Translation: CASSLTPDRGETQYF.

The chain couples TRBV2 to TRBJ1-5, with 11 bases that match TRBD1. J gave up 10 bases and V 6 bases, and 5 bases lay outside the gene matches. This CDR3 has 13 residues. Germline CDR1 and CDR2: SNHLY and FYNNEI. This CDR3 reads CASRGQGADPQHF. The CDR3 nucleotides are TGTGCCAGCAGAGGACAGGGGGCTGACCCCCAGCATTTT.

The chain combines TRBV30 with TRBJ1-4; 8 bases map to TRBD1. Germline loops: CDR1 GTSNPN, CDR2 SVGIG (reference sequence). The CDR3 contains 15 residues. V was pared by 5 bases and J by 8 bases, with 13 bases of the junction left unmatched. DNA of the CDR3: TGTGCCTGGGCCGCGGGCAGGGGGCGAAGCGAAAAACTGTTTTTT. The encoded protein is CAWAAGRGRSEKLFF.

A few counts support this clone. The chain carries TRBV6-5 and TRBJ1-1, with D perhaps TRBD1 (6 bases). Trimming cost V 2 bases and J 1 base, with 8 bases left between them. This CDR3 has 14 residues. CDR1 and CDR2 (germline): MNHEY, SVGAGI. CDR3 in DNA: TGTGCCAGCAGTTACCGGACAGCGAACACTGAAGCTTTCTTT. Residues: CASSYRTANTEAFF.

This clone was counted between two and nine times. This rearrangement joins TRBV19 to TRBJ2-5; TRBD2 agrees at 11 bases. Unmatched junction bases numbered 12, after V lost 4 bases and J lost 2 bases. CDR3 length equals 18 residues. Germline V gene data show CDR1 as LNHDA and CDR2 as SQIVND (reference sequence). The CDR3 DNA reads as TGTGCCAGTAGTAACCAGGTAGCGGGGGGGGACATTCAAGAGACCCAGTACTTC. Translated: CASSNQVAGGDIQETQYF.

The J gene is TRBJ1-6, the V gene TRBV19; D is unresolved. CDR1 and CDR2 from the germline V gene are LNHDA and SQIVND (reference sequence). The V end was cut by 8 bases, the J end by 7 bases, with 12 bases between. The CDR3 totals 13 residues. CDR3 sequence reads: CASGEQLNSPLHF. For the CDR3, the DNA is TGTGCCAGTGGAGAGCAGCTGAATTCACCCCTCCACTTT.

This clone appeared a few times. The V and J genes are TRBV6-5 and TRBJ2-3, with 11 bases matching TRBD2. This CDR3 spans 15 amino acids. Trimming cost V 6 bases and J 2 bases; bases outside gene matches: 4. Germline V lookup: CDR1 MNHEY, CDR2 SVGAGI. The CDR3 DNA follows: TGTGCCAGCAGATCTAGCGGGGGGAACACAGATACGCAGTATTTT. This gives the protein CASRSSGGNTDTQYF.

The gene calls are TRBV11-1 and TRBJ2-5; 9 nucleotides match TRBD1. Germline values: CDR1 SGHAT, CDR2 FQDESV (reference sequence). The trim removed 5 bases at V and 6 bases at J, leaving 7 bases unmatched. This CDR3 is 14 amino acids long. The CDR3 DNA follows: TGTGCCAGCAGCGTACAGGGGGCGCGGCAGACCCAGTACTTC. It translates to CASSVQGARQTQYF.

This clone was observed a handful of times. The gene calls are TRBV5-6 and TRBJ2-2, with 8 bases aligning to TRBD2. Germline lookup yields CDR1 SGHDT and CDR2 YYEEEE. The CDR3 length is 16 residues. V lost 0 bases to trimming and J lost 3 bases; unmatched junction nucleotides: 4. CDR3 bases: TGTGCCAGCAGCTTGGGGACTAGCCGATACACCGGGGAGCTGTTTTTT. Its protein product is CASSLGTSRYTGELFF. The full variable domain, with the rest looked up from reference TRBV5-6 and TRBJ2-2, is DAGVTQSPTHLIKTRGQQVTLRCSPKSGHDTVSWYQQALGQGPQFIFQYYEEEERQRGNFPDRFSGHQFPNYSSELNVNALLLGDSALYLCASSLGTSRYTGELFFGEGSRLTVL.

The chain employs TRBV4-2 and TRBJ2-5, with a possible D match to TRBD1 (6 bases). Trimming took off 1 base at V and 7 bases at J, with 22 bases between the two ends. In germline, CDR1 is LGHNA, CDR2 YNFKEQ. This CDR3 is built from 17 residues. CDR3 sequence: CASSQGFRGPGPGTQYF. The CDR3 coding sequence is TGTGCCAGCAGCCAAGGCTTCAGGGGCCCGGGCCCGGGGACCCAGTACTTC.

V is TRBV5-1 and J is TRBJ2-5; 11 nucleotides align to TRBD2. The CDR3 runs to 15 residues. The germline gives CDR1 SGHRS, CDR2 YFSETQ. V trimming: 4 bases; J trimming: 1 base; junction bases outside the gene matches: 3. For the CDR3, the DNA is TGCGCCAGCAGCCGGGGACTAGCGGCCCAAGAGACCCAGTACTTC. This encodes CASSRGLAAQETQYF.

The V and J genes are TRBV10-3 and TRBJ2-5; TRBD2 aligns across 10 bases. Germline V gene data show CDR1 as ENHRY and CDR2 as SYGVKD. CDR3 length equals 16 residues. The V segment lost 5 bases and the J segment 5 bases; nucleotides outside the gene matches: 11. The CDR3: CAISLGSGGARETQYF. CDR3 bases: TGTGCCATCAGTTTGGGCAGCGGGGGGGCCCGGGAGACCCAGTACTTC.

This clone was picked up a small number of times. V usage is TRBV5-1 and J usage is TRBJ2-3; 12 bases agree with TRBD2. Germline loops: CDR1 SGHRS, CDR2 YFSETQ. This CDR3 contains 16 residues. V dropped 4 bases and J dropped 2; count of bases not matched to a gene: 5. CDR3 nucleotides: TGCGCCAGCAGCCCGCTAGCGGGGGGGTTCACAGATACGCAGTATTTT. Its translation is CASSPLAGGFTDTQYF.

This clone was detected once. The chain combines TRBV2 with TRBJ2-1, with D possibly TRBD2 on 5 matching bases. Germline V lookup: CDR1 SNHLY, CDR2 FYNNEI. The V end lost 6 bases, the J end lost 6 bases, and 12 bases lay between the germline ends. The CDR3 has 13 residues. The CDR3 reads CASSSLEGNEQFF. The CDR3 nucleotides are TGTGCCAGCAGCTCCCTCGAGGGCAATGAGCAGTTCTTC.

The rearrangement links TRBV5-1 to TRBJ2-7; D unresolved. V was pared by 0 bases and J by 0 bases, with 10 bases between. CDR1 and CDR2 (germline): SGHRS, YFSETQ. This CDR3 spans 15 amino acids. The CDR3 protein is CASSLDPLPSYEQYF. The CDR3 coding sequence is TGCGCCAGCAGCTTGGATCCTCTACCCTCCTACGAGCAGTACTTC. Full variable domain (missing parts from reference TRBV5-1 and TRBJ2-7): KAGVTQTPRYLIKTRGQQVTLSCSPISGHRSVSWYQQTPGQGLQFLFEYFSETQRNKGNFPGRFSGRQFSNSRSEMNVSTLELGDSALYLCASSLDPLPSYEQYFGPGTRLTVT.